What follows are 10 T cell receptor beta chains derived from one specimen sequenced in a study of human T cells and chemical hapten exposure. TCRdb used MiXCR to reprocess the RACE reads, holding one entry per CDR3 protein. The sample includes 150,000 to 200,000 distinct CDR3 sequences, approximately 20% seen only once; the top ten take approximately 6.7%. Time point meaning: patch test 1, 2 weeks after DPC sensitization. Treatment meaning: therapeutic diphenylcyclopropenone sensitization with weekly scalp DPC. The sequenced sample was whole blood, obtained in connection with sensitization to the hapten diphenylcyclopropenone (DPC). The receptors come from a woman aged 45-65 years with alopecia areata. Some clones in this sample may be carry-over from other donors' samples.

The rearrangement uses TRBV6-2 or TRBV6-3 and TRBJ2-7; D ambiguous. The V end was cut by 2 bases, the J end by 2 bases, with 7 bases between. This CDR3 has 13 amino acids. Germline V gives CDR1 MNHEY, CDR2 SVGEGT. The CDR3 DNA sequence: TGTGCCAGCAGTTACCGCCCTACCTACGAGCAGTACTTC. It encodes CASSYRPTYEQYF.

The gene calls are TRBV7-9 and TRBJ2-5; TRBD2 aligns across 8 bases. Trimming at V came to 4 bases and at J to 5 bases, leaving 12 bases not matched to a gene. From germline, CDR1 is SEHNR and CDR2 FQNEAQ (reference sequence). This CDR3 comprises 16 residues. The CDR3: CASSSSSGGRRETQYF. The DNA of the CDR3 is TGTGCCAGCAGCTCTTCGAGTGGCGGGAGGCGGGAGACCCAGTACTTC.

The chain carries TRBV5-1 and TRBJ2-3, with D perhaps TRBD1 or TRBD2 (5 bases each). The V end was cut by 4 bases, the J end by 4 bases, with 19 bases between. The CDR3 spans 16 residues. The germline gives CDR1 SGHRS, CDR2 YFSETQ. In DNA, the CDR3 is TGCGCCAGCAGCGGGGGATCTCAGAGAGGATCAGATACGCAGTATTTT. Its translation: CASSGGSQRGSDTQYF.

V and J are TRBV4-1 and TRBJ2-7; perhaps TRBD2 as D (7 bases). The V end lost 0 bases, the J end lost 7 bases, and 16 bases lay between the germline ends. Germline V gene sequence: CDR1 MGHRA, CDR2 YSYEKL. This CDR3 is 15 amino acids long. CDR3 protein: CASSQEPRGRGEQYF. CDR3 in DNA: TGCGCCAGCAGCCAAGAACCTCGGGGGAGGGGGGAGCAGTACTTC.

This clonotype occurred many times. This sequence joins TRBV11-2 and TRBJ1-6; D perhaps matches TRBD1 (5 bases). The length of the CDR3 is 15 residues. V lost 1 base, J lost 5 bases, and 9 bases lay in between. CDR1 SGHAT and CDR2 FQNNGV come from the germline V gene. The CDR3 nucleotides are TGTGCCAGCAGCTTAGGGGGGATCAATAATTCACCCCTCCACTTT. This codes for CASSLGGINNSPLHF.

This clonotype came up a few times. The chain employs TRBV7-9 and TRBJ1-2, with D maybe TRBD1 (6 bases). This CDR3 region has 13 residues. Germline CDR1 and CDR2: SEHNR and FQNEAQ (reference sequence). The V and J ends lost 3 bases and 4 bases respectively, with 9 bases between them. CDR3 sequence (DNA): TGTGCCAGCAGCTTCACGGGGGCCTATGGCTACACCTTC. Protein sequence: CASSFTGAYGYTF.

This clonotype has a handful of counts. This chain's CDR3 is CASSQGQGRGLTEAFF. Here the CDR3 DNA reads TGTGCCAGCAGCCAAGGACAGGGACGAGGGTTGACTGAAGCTTTCTTT. The genes are TRBV4-2 and TRBJ1-1; 7 bases map to TRBD1. V dropped 1 base and J dropped 5; count of bases not matched to a gene: 10. CDR3 length: 16 amino acids. CDR1 LGHNA and CDR2 YNFKEQ come from the germline V gene.

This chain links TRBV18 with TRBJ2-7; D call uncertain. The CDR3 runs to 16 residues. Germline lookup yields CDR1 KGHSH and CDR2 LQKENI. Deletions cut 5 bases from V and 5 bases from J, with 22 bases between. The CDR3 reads CASSVKSGPSSHEQYF. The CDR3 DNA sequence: TGTGCCAGCTCAGTCAAATCGGGCCCCTCGAGCCACGAGCAGTACTTC.

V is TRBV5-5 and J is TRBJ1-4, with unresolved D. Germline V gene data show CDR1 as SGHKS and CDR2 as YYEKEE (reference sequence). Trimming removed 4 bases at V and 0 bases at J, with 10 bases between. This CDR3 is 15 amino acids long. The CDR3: CASSPLQSTNEKLFF. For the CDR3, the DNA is TGTGCCAGCAGCCCCTTGCAGTCAACTAATGAAAAACTGTTTTTT.

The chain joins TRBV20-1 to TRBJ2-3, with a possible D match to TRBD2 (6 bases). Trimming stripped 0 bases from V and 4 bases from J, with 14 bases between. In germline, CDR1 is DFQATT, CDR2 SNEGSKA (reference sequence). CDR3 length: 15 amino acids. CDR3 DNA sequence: TGCAGTGCTAGAGATCCAGCGGGCCGCCCAGATACGCAGTATTTT. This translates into CSARDPAGRPDTQYF.